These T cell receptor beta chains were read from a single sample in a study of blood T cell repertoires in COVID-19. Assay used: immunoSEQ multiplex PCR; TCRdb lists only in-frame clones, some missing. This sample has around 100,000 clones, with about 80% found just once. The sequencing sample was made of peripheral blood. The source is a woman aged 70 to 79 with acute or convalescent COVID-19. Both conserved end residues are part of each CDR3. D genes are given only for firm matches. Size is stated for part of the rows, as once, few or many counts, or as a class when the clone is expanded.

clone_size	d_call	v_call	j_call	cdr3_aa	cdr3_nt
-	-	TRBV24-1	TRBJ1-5	CATSAAGYQPQHF	TGTGCCACCAGTGCCGCAGGGTATCAGCCCCAGCATTTT
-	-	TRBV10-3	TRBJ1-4	CAIRSGRLGPNEKLFF	TGTGCCATCAGATCGGGCCGATTGGGGCCTAATGAAAAACTGTTTTTT
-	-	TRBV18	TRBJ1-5	CASSLSYRDSNQPQHF	TGTGCCAGCTCACTTTCCTACAGGGATAGCAATCAGCCCCAGCATTTT
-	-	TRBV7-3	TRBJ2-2	CASSSGFSTGELFF	TGTGCCAGCAGCTCGGGGTTCAGCACCGGGGAGCTGTTTTTT
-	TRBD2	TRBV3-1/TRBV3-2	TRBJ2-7	CASSQLSSGGGEQYF	TGTGCCAGCAGCCAACTTTCTAGCGGGGGTGGCGAGCAGTACTTC
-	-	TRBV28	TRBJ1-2	CASDGWGENTSNYGYTF	TGTGCCAGCGACGGGTGGGGAGAAAATACCTCTAACTATGGCTACACCTTC
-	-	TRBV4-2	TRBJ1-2	CASSLTIQGSEGYTF	TGTGCCAGCAGTCTAACGATTCAGGGTTCGGAGGGCTACACCTTC
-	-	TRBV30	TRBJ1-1	CAWSSEFDKAFF	TGTGCCTGGAGTTCAGAGTTCGACAAAGCTTTCTTT
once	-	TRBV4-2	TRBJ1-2	CASVHGEGGDYGYTF	TGTGCCAGCGTTCACGGGGAGGGGGGAGACTATGGCTACACCTTC
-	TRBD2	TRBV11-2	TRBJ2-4	CASSFSSGGAQTKNIQYF	TGTGCCAGCAGCTTCTCGAGCGGGGGGGCGCAGACCAAAAACATTCAGTACTTC
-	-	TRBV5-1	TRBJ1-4	CASSPRGGGSANEKLFF	TGCGCCAGCAGCCCTCGCGGGGGAGGCTCGGCTAATGAAAAACTGTTTTTT
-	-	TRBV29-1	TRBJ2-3	CSAEYTDTQYF	TGCAGCGCTGAGTACACAGATACGCAGTATTTT
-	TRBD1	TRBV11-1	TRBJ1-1	CASSRPGTGVTEAFF	TGTGCCAGCAGCCGCCCCGGGACAGGCGTAACTGAAGCTTTCTTT
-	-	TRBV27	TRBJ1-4	CASSSSAGINEKLFF	TGTGCCAGCAGCTCCTCGGCGGGGATTAATGAAAAACTGTTTTTT
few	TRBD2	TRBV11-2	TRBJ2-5	CASSLGPAGKETQYF	TGTGCCAGCAGCTTAGGCCCAGCGGGGAAAGAGACCCAGTACTTC
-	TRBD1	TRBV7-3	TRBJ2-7	CASSKSAQGAGYEQYF	TGTGCCAGCAGCAAATCGGCTCAGGGGGCGGGTTACGAGCAGTACTTC
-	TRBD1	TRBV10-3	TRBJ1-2	CAIREGQGSLGYGYTF	TGTGCCATCAGGGAGGGACAGGGCTCCCTTGGCTATGGCTACACCTTC
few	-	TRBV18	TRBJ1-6	CASSPGTENLHF	TGTGCCAGCTCACCCGGAACAGAGAACCTCCACTTT
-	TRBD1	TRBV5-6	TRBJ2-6	CASSYRGPGANVLTF	TGTGCCAGCAGTTACAGGGGGCCAGGGGCCAACGTCCTGACTTTC
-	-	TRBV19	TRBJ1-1	CASSIGGGTEAFF	TGTGCCAGTAGTATTGGGGGGGGCACTGAAGCTTTCTTT
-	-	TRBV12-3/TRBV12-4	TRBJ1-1	CASSLGARLGAFF	TGTGCCAGCAGTTTAGGCGCGAGGCTGGGAGCTTTCTTT
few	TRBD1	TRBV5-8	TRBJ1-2	CASRTGATYGYTF	TGTGCCAGCCGCACAGGGGCGACCTATGGCTACACCTTC
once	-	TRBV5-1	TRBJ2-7	CASSLATGPEQYF	TGCGCCAGCAGCTTGGCAACAGGCCCCGAGCAGTACTTC
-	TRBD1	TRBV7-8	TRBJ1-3	CASSMTGGTGNTIYF	TGTGCCAGCAGCATGACAGGGGGTACGGGAAACACCATATATTTT
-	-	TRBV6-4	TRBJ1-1	CASSAGGEGTEAFF	TGTGCCAGCAGTGCCGGGGGGGAAGGCACTGAAGCTTTCTTT
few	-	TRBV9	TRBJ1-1	CASSPTGGANTEAFF	TGTGCCAGCAGCCCTACGGGGGGGGCGAACACTGAAGCTTTCTTT
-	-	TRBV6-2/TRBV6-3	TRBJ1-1	CASSYSTQGVEAFF	TGTGCCAGCAGTTACTCGACACAGGGAGTGGAAGCTTTCTTT
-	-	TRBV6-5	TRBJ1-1	CATTSVGEAFF	TGTGCCACCACTTCGGTCGGTGAAGCTTTCTTT
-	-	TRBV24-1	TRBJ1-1	CATRKGGLNTEAFF	TGTGCCACCAGGAAAGGGGGTTTGAACACTGAAGCTTTCTTT
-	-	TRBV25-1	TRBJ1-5	CASSDQGTNQPQHF	TGTGCCAGCAGTGACCAGGGAACGAATCAGCCCCAGCATTTT
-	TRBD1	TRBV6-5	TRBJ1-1	CASSYGTGATEAFF	TGTGCCAGCAGTTACGGGACAGGGGCCACTGAAGCTTTCTTT
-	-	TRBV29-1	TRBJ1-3	CSVSVGNTIYF	TGCAGCGTGTCAGTGGGAAACACCATATATTTT
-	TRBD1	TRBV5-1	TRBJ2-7	CASSLNTGAYEQYF	TGCGCCAGCAGCTTGAACACAGGGGCCTACGAGCAGTACTTC
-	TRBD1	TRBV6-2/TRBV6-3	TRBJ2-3	CASSMTGTGNTDTQYF	TGTGCCAGCAGTATGACCGGGACAGGGAACACAGATACGCAGTATTTT
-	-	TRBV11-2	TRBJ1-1	CASLRGTEAFF	TGTGCCAGCTTGCGGGGCACTGAAGCTTTCTTT
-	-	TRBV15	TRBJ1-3	CATSRDIGTIYF	TGTGCCACCAGCAGAGATATCGGCACCATATATTTT
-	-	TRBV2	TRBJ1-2	CASSEGRVLPYGYTF	TGTGCCAGCAGTGAGGGGAGGGTCCTCCCCTATGGCTACACCTTC
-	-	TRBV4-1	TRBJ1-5	CASSPDSSNQPQHF	TGCGCCAGCAGCCCCGACAGTAGCAATCAGCCCCAGCATTTT
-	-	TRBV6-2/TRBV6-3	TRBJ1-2	CASSLRRSYGYTF	TGTGCCAGCAGCCTCCGTCGTAGCTATGGCTACACCTTC
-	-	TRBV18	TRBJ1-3	CASSPARGPGNTIYF	TGTGCCAGCTCACCAGCCAGGGGCCCTGGAAACACCATATATTTT
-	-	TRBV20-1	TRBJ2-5	CSASGQAETQYF	TGCAGTGCTAGTGGGCAGGCAGAGACCCAGTACTTC